The clone carrying this T cell receptor beta chain was observed a few times. Its antigen is still unknown. This sample is part of a study of vaccination and CD4 T cells after COVID-19. Study-level background: Overlapping SARS-CoV-2, HCoV-NL63, HCoV-OC43 and HCoV-229E spike peptides stimulated the cells. Each of the control cultures got a CEFX pool, an HIV-1 Nef pool, or no peptide.

With the Oncomine TCR Beta short-read assay, DNA from cultured CD4+ T cells was sequenced. Once CD4+ T cells had been cultured, genomic DNA was extracted from them. TCRdb passed the PCR reads through MiXCR, listing each CDR3 protein once. The data show over 6,000 distinct CDR3 sequences, with approximately 30% seen just once and approximately 13% held by the top ten. Treatment given: approximately nine-day PBMC culture with coronavirus spike peptide pools or control peptides (ViraFEST assay). From the unexposed donor, CD4+ T cells were collected ahead of the COVID-19 pandemic (2011-2018). The CDR3 consists of 15 residues. V was trimmed by 3 bases and J by 2 bases, leaving 14 bases between them. Looked up from germline, CDR1 is SGHAT and CDR2 is FQNNGV.

Sequenced material: CD4+ T cells from blood, cultured in vitro. This chain connects TRBV11-2 to TRBJ2-7; tentative D call: TRBD2 (5 bases). The clonotype was recovered from a human donor in good health. CDR3 region: CASSFLPRDTYEQYF. For the CDR3, the DNA is TGTGCCAGCAGCTTCCTCCCCCGGGATACCTACGAGCAGTACTTC.